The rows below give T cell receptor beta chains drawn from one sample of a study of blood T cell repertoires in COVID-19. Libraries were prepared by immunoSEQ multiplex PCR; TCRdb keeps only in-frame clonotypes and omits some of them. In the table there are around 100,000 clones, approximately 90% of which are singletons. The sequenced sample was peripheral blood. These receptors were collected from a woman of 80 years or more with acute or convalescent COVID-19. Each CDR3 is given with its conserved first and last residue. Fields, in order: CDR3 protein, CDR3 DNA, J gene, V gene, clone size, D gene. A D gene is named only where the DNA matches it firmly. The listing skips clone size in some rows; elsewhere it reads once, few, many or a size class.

cdr3_aa: CASRSIRGTYQETQYF; cdr3_nt: TGTGCCAGCAGGTCCATCAGGGGTACCTACCAAGAGACCCAGTACTTC; j_call: TRBJ2-5; v_call: TRBV28; clone_size: -; d_call: -
cdr3_aa: CASTLLGQGGNIQYF; cdr3_nt: TGTGCCAGCACTTTACTGGGACAGGGAGGGAACATTCAGTACTTC; j_call: TRBJ2-4; v_call: TRBV2; clone_size: -; d_call: TRBD1
cdr3_aa: CASSLAGVSNQPQHF; cdr3_nt: TGTGCCAGCAGCTTGGCCGGTGTTAGCAATCAGCCCCAGCATTTT; j_call: TRBJ1-5; v_call: TRBV5-6; clone_size: -; d_call: -
cdr3_aa: CASSLSLPGGGFSYEQYF; cdr3_nt: TGTGCCAGCAGCTTATCCCTTCCTGGCGGGGGTTTCTCCTACGAGCAGTACTTC; j_call: TRBJ2-7; v_call: TRBV11-2; clone_size: -; d_call: TRBD2
cdr3_aa: CASSFTGTAQETQYF; cdr3_nt: TGTGCCAGCAGTTTTACCGGGACAGCCCAAGAGACCCAGTACTTC; j_call: TRBJ2-5; v_call: TRBV27; clone_size: few; d_call: TRBD1
cdr3_aa: CASRTSGGVEDTQYF; cdr3_nt: TGTGCCAGCCGCACTAGCGGGGGGGTGGAAGATACGCAGTATTTT; j_call: TRBJ2-3; v_call: TRBV25-1; clone_size: few; d_call: TRBD2
cdr3_aa: CASSSGGETQYF; cdr3_nt: TGTGCCAGCAGCAGCGGCGGGGAGACCCAGTACTTC; j_call: TRBJ2-5; v_call: TRBV13; clone_size: -; d_call: -
cdr3_aa: CASSSLRGAYNEQFF; cdr3_nt: TGTGCCAGCAGTTCCCTCCGGGGGGCTTACAATGAGCAGTTCTTC; j_call: TRBJ2-1; v_call: TRBV28; clone_size: few; d_call: -
cdr3_aa: CASSLDRFFSGYTF; cdr3_nt: TGTGCCAGCAGTTTAGACAGGTTTTTCTCTGGCTACACCTTC; j_call: TRBJ1-2; v_call: TRBV27; clone_size: -; d_call: -
cdr3_aa: CASSLRPSGGQANEQFF; cdr3_nt: TGTGCCAGCAGCTTAAGGCCTAGCGGGGGCCAGGCAAATGAGCAGTTCTTC; j_call: TRBJ2-1; v_call: TRBV7-2; clone_size: -; d_call: TRBD2
cdr3_aa: CANSPAGQISTEAFF; cdr3_nt: TGTGCCAACTCACCCGCCGGACAGATCTCCACTGAAGCTTTCTTT; j_call: TRBJ1-1; v_call: TRBV18; clone_size: -; d_call: -
cdr3_aa: CASVLTSGGYEQYF; cdr3_nt: TGTGCCTCCGTCCTCACTAGCGGGGGATACGAGCAGTACTTC; j_call: TRBJ2-7; v_call: TRBV7-9; clone_size: -; d_call: TRBD2
cdr3_aa: CASSTRQGGKAFF; cdr3_nt: TGTGCCAGCAGCACTCGACAGGGTGGGAAAGCTTTCTTT; j_call: TRBJ1-1; v_call: TRBV7-2; clone_size: -; d_call: TRBD1
cdr3_aa: CASSEPSGLAGVSDGNEQFF; cdr3_nt: TGTGCCAGCAGTGAACCAAGCGGACTAGCGGGGGTATCAGATGGCAATGAGCAGTTCTTC; j_call: TRBJ2-1; v_call: TRBV6-1; clone_size: -; d_call: TRBD2
cdr3_aa: CASTSLLGLAKNIQYF; cdr3_nt: TGTGCCAGCACCTCCCTACTAGGGTTAGCCAAAAACATTCAGTACTTC; j_call: TRBJ2-4; v_call: TRBV27; clone_size: -; d_call: -
cdr3_aa: CASSYLTGTYEQYF; cdr3_nt: TGTGCCAGCAGCTACTTGACAGGGACCTACGAGCAGTACTTC; j_call: TRBJ2-7; v_call: TRBV7-8; clone_size: -; d_call: TRBD1
cdr3_aa: CASSRTRGTGARQFF; cdr3_nt: TGTGCCAGCAGTCGAACCCGCGGGACAGGGGCTAGGCAGTTCTTC; j_call: TRBJ2-1; v_call: TRBV27; clone_size: -; d_call: TRBD1
cdr3_aa: CASSQPGTGGSGYTF; cdr3_nt: TGCGCCAGCAGCCAACCCGGGACAGGGGGCTCTGGCTACACCTTC; j_call: TRBJ1-2; v_call: TRBV4-1; clone_size: -; d_call: TRBD1
cdr3_aa: CASSQDYAGASGELFF; cdr3_nt: TGCGCCAGCAGCCAAGACTACGCGGGGGCTAGCGGGGAGCTGTTTTTT; j_call: TRBJ2-2; v_call: TRBV4-3; clone_size: few; d_call: -
cdr3_aa: CASSEAGRAGGFLRYGYTF; cdr3_nt: TGTGCCAGCAGTGAAGCCGGGAGAGCAGGGGGTTTCCTGCGCTATGGCTACACCTTC; j_call: TRBJ1-2; v_call: TRBV6-1; clone_size: -; d_call: TRBD1
cdr3_aa: CSALTLNEQFF; cdr3_nt: TGCAGTGCCCTAACTTTGAATGAGCAGTTCTTC; j_call: TRBJ2-1; v_call: TRBV20-1; clone_size: few; d_call: -
cdr3_aa: CASRRTSGVPDTQYF; cdr3_nt: TGTGCCAGCAGGCGCACTAGCGGGGTGCCAGATACGCAGTATTTT; j_call: TRBJ2-3; v_call: TRBV7-9; clone_size: -; d_call: TRBD2
cdr3_aa: CASSPPGPGSEAFF; cdr3_nt: TGTGCCAGCTCACCACCAGGTCCCGGGTCTGAAGCTTTCTTT; j_call: TRBJ1-1; v_call: TRBV18; clone_size: -; d_call: -
cdr3_aa: CAINAADQETQYF; cdr3_nt: TGTGCCATCAATGCGGCAGACCAAGAGACCCAGTACTTC; j_call: TRBJ2-5; v_call: TRBV10-3; clone_size: -; d_call: -
cdr3_aa: CASSPGQFPGNTIYF; cdr3_nt: TGTGCCAGCTCCCCAGGACAGTTCCCTGGAAACACCATATATTTT; j_call: TRBJ1-3; v_call: TRBV18; clone_size: -; d_call: -